These 27 T cell receptor beta chains came from one sample sequenced in a study of breast tumors, draining lymph nodes, adjacent tissues. The lymph nodes were axillary draining lymph nodes from breast cancer patients. MiXCR was run by TCRdb on the multiplex PCR reads, yielding one entry per CDR3 protein. The sample holds about 170,000 distinct CDR3 sequences; 30% to 40% are singletons and the top ten take more than 3.5%. The sequenced sample consisted of axillary lymph node tissue. These receptors all stem from a female donor with breast cancer. Some clones in this sample may be carry-over from other donors' samples.

The chain links TRBV5-1 to TRBJ1-2, with 8 bases fitting TRBD1. The CDR3 covers 15 residues. Per germline, CDR1 SGHRS and CDR2 YFSETQ. The V gene end was trimmed by 6 bases and the J gene end by 7 bases; junction bases not matched to a gene: 14. The CDR3 DNA is TGCGCCAGCAACCGGGGCCAGGGGGCGGTGTGTGGCTACACCTTC. Translated: CASNRGQGAVCGYTF.

This clonotype showed up many times. The V call is TRBV6-1, the J call TRBJ2-7; no clear D. Trimming cost V 5 bases and J 3 bases, with 14 bases left between them. The CDR3 has 14 amino acids. Per germline, CDR1 MNHNS and CDR2 SASEGT. The CDR3 loop is CASSPRALGYEQYF. CDR3 coding DNA: TGTGCCAGCAGTCCCCGGGCGTTAGGCTACGAGCAGTACTTC.

This clonotype was detected many times. This chain joins TRBV14 and TRBJ2-7; TRBD2 aligns across 8 bases. In germline, CDR1 is SGHDN, CDR2 FVKESK. CDR3 length: 13 amino acids. Germline trimming cut 4 bases from V and 7 bases from J; bases unmatched to any gene: 6. Here the CDR3 DNA reads TGTGCCAGCAGCCCGGGGGGGCCCGGAGAGCAGTACTTC. The encoded protein is CASSPGGPGEQYF.

This clonotype was detected only a few times. The CDR3, as DNA: TGTGCCAGCTCACCACCGACCGGGGGGGGCGCGTTTACAGATACGCAGTATTTT. Translated: CASSPPTGGGAFTDTQYF. The J gene is TRBJ2-3, the V gene TRBV18; 8 nucleotides match TRBD2. Germline V gene sequence: CDR1 KGHSH, CDR2 LQKENI. With V trimmed by 0 bases and J by 3 bases, 11 bases remained unmatched. The CDR3 spans 18 residues.

The chain uses TRBV6-6 and TRBJ2-3; 11 nucleotides align to TRBD2. CDR1 is MNHNY, CDR2 SVGAGI, per germline (reference sequence). V trimming: 5 bases; J trimming: 2 bases; junction bases outside the gene matches: 3. This CDR3 has 15 residues. DNA of the CDR3: TGTGCCAGCAGTCTACTAGCGGGGGCCACAGATACGCAGTATTTT. Translation gives CASSLLAGATDTQYF.

This chain links TRBV12-3 or TRBV12-4 with TRBJ1-4, with D unresolved. Trimming took 4 bases from V and 8 from J, leaving 11 bases between them. The CDR3 is made up of 13 amino acids. CDR3 region: CASSYWTGEKLFF. DNA of the CDR3: TGTGCCAGCAGTTATTGGACGGGGGAAAAACTGTTTTTT.

This clonotype was counted at least ten times. This chain uses TRBV19 with TRBJ1-5, with TRBD1 matching over 7 bases. Germline lookup yields CDR1 LNHDA and CDR2 SQIVND (reference sequence). V lost 5 bases, J lost 7 bases, and 11 bases stayed unmatched. The CDR3 is 15 residues long. The CDR3 DNA reads as TGTGCCAGTAGTCAACAAACAGGGGCGGGACAGCCCCAGCATTTT. Translation gives CASSQQTGAGQPQHF.

A remark on this clonotype: This may arise from a read error, as a much more abundant clone is one base away. J is TRBJ2-3 and V is TRBV6-2 or TRBV6-3; D ambiguous. Per the germline V gene, CDR1 is MNHEY and CDR2 is SVGEGT. Trimming took 5 bases from V and 4 from J, leaving 7 bases between them. This CDR3 has 12 residues. The chain's CDR3 is CASSHEADTQYF. The CDR3 DNA sequence: TGTGCCAGCAGTCACGAAGCAGATACGCAGTATTTT.

This clonotype has only a few counts. This may stem from a read error, because a much larger clone lies one nucleotide away. The chain employs TRBV5-6 and TRBJ2-7, with D maybe TRBD1 (5 bases). CDR3 length: 15 residues. Germline CDR1 reads SGHDT; CDR2 reads YYEEEE. V lost 4 bases and J 2 bases, leaving 16 bases between the germline ends. The CDR3 DNA reads as TGTGCCAGCAGCCCTTTACAGGTGAGAGCCTACGAGCAGTACTTC. Translated: CASSPLQVRAYEQYF.

This clonotype was seen repeatedly, ten times or more. The CDR3 sequence is CASSPGLAGGISTDTQYF. The CDR3 DNA sequence: TGCGCCAGCAGCCCGGGACTAGCGGGGGGGATTAGCACAGATACGCAGTATTTT. The V call is TRBV5-1, the J call TRBJ2-3; 16 bases are shared with TRBD2. The CDR3 totals 18 residues. Per the germline V gene, CDR1 is SGHRS and CDR2 is YFSETQ. The J segment lost 0 bases and the V segment lost 4 bases, leaving 5 bases of the junction unmatched.

This clonotype was recorded at least ten times. The chain recombines TRBV12-3 or TRBV12-4 with TRBJ1-2; D might be TRBD1 (5 bases). The CDR3 loop spans 11 amino acids. The germline V and J ends were trimmed by 5 bases and 12 bases, with 13 bases remaining between them. In nucleotides, the CDR3 is TGTGCCAGCAGTCCCGGGGGGGAAGACACCTTC. Translating it yields CASSPGGEDTF.

The chain carries TRBV7-9 and TRBJ2-3; 7 bases fit TRBD2. Germline V gene lookup returns CDR1 SEHNR and CDR2 FQNEAQ (reference sequence). The CDR3 length is 16 residues. J lost 4 bases, V lost 0 bases, and 7 bases had no gene match. The CDR3 nucleotides are TGTGCCAGCAGCTTAGCGGGTGGGAGGGCCTCAGATACGCAGTATTTT. It translates to CASSLAGGRASDTQYF. The whole variable domain, filled in from reference TRBV7-9 and TRBJ2-3, reads DTGVSQNPRHKITKRGQNVTFRCDPISEHNRLYWYRQTLGQGPEFLTYFQNEAQLEKSRLLSDRFSAERPKGSFSTLEIQRTEQGDSAMYLCASSLAGGRASDTQYFGPGTRLTVL.

At least ten counts were recorded for this clonotype. V usage is TRBV28 and J usage is TRBJ1-5, with a possible D match to TRBD1 (6 bases). The CDR3 is 15 amino acids. CDR1 is MDHEN, CDR2 SYDVKM, per germline. Trimming stripped 1 base from V and 3 bases from J, with 10 bases between. This CDR3 reads CASSLFRTANQPQHF. CDR3 in DNA: TGTGCCAGCAGTTTATTTAGGACAGCCAATCAGCCCCAGCATTTT. Full variable domain (rest looked up from reference TRBV28 and TRBJ1-5): DVKVTQSSRYLVKRTGEKVFLECVQDMDHENMFWYRQDPGLGLRLIYFSYDVKMKEKGDIPEGYSVSREKKERFSLILESASTNQTSMYLCASSLFRTANQPQHFGDGTRLSIL.

The chain uses TRBV19 and TRBJ1-5, with D possibly matching TRBD1 (5 bases). Germline V gene sequence: CDR1 LNHDA, CDR2 SQIVND (reference sequence). With 0 bases removed from V and 6 bases from J, the gap between germline ends came to 12 bases. The CDR3 is made up of 15 amino acids. The CDR3 DNA is TGTGCCAGTAGTATAGATCCATGGGGGGGTCAGCCCCAGCATTTT. It encodes CASSIDPWGGQPQHF. The variable domain in full, completed from reference TRBV19 and TRBJ1-5, reads DGGITQSPKYLFRKEGQNVTLSCEQNLNHDAMYWYRQDPGQGLRLIYYSQIVNDFQKGDIAEGYSVSREKKESFPLTVTSAQKNPTAFYLCASSIDPWGGQPQHFGDGTRLSIL.

About this clonotype: Given a much more abundant clone one base away, this may be a read error. The chain uses TRBV5-6 and TRBJ2-3; a possible D gene is TRBD1 (6 bases). The CDR3 covers 18 residues. Germline values: CDR1 SGHDT, CDR2 YYEEEE. V gave up 4 bases and J gave up 1 base, with 22 bases separating them. This chain's CDR3 is CASSKVAAMRQGTDTQYF. Here the CDR3 DNA reads TGTGCCAGCAGCAAGGTGGCTGCAATGAGACAGGGCACAGATACGCAGTATTTT.

Turning to this clonotype: The conserved closing phenylalanine or tryptophan is absent in this CDR3, likely reflecting a read error. The limits of the CDR3 on the DNA are not certain, so only TCRdb's listed CDR3 is given. The chain combines TRBV27 with TRBJ1-5; TRBD1 is the table's D call and was not checked against the DNA. The CDR3 is 14 residues long, counting both termini. Germline V gives CDR1 MNHEY, CDR2 SMNVEV (reference sequence). The CDR3 region is CASSFAGGSKPRHL.

For this clonotype: A much more abundant neighbour one base away suggests this may be a read error. The chain couples TRBV7-9 to TRBJ2-1; D gene uncertain. CDR1 is SEHNR and CDR2 is FQNEAQ in the germline V gene (reference sequence). This CDR3 is built from 15 residues. The CDR3 DNA reads as TGTGCCAGCAGTCTGGCCGGGCCGCCCTTCAATGAGCAGCTCTTC. It is translated as CASSLAGPPFNEQLF.

In its sample, this clonotype was seen many times. V gene TRBV6-2 or TRBV6-3 combines with J gene TRBJ2-7, with a weak D call TRBD1 (5 bases). The CDR3 consists of 15 residues. Germline V CDR1 and CDR2: MNHEY, SVGEGT. Between the trimmed V and J ends, which lost 6 bases and 3 bases, there was a span of 18 bases. CDR3 bases: TGTGCCAGCAGCGAAGGGCTTTGGGGCAACTACGAGCAGTACTTC. This translates into CASSEGLWGNYEQYF.

This clonotype has at least ten counts. The CDR3 sequence: CASSLTGQMNYGYTF. Here the CDR3 DNA reads TGTGCCAGCAGTTTAACAGGACAGATGAACTATGGCTACACCTTC. The rearrangement uses TRBV27 and TRBJ1-2; D might be TRBD1 (6 bases). The CDR3 totals 15 residues. V was clipped by 2 bases and J by 2 bases, with 12 bases between them. The germline V gene has CDR1 MNHEY and CDR2 SMNVEV (reference sequence).

This clonotype appeared many times. V and J are TRBV7-9 and TRBJ2-5, with D tentatively TRBD2 (6 bases). Germline-derived CDR1 and CDR2 are SEHNR and FQNEAQ (reference sequence). There are 16 residues in the CDR3. V lost 1 base, J lost 5 bases, and 17 bases lay in between. The CDR3 reads CASSLVPAGGEETQYF. CDR3 sequence (DNA): TGTGCCAGCAGCTTAGTCCCAGCGGGCGGGGAGGAGACCCAGTACTTC.

As for this clonotype: A much larger clone is a single base away; this may be a read error. The chain couples TRBV6-4 to TRBJ2-3; D gene ambiguous. The CDR3 length is 15 residues. CDR1 is MRHNA, CDR2 SNTAGT, per germline. This chain's CDR3 is CASSHSHGLGDTQYF. CDR3 DNA: TGTGCCAGCAGTCACTCGCACGGGTTGGGAGATACGCAGTATTTT.

This clonotype showed up just a few times. A far larger clone is a single base away, which makes a read error likely. In this CDR3 the conserved last residue, phenylalanine or tryptophan, is missing, so a read error is likely. This sequence joins TRBV3-1 and TRBJ2-5; D is unresolved. The germline V and J ends were trimmed by 0 bases and 7 bases, with 0 bases remaining between them. This CDR3 region has 10 residues. Germline CDR1 and CDR2: LGHDT and YNNKEL (reference sequence). The CDR3 nucleotides are TGTGCCAGCAGCCAAGAGACCCAGTACTCC. Protein sequence: CASSQETQYS.

This clonotype has ten or more counts. The chain couples TRBV19 to TRBJ2-1, with 7 bases fitting TRBD2. The CDR3 has 16 residues. V was pared by 6 bases and J by 3 bases, with 11 bases of the junction left unmatched. Germline lookup yields CDR1 LNHDA and CDR2 SQIVND (reference sequence). The CDR3 DNA reads as TGTGCCAGTAGCGCGAGACTAGCAGGAGGCTACAATGAGCAGTTCTTC. This sequence encodes CASSARLAGGYNEQFF.

This clonotype has a handful of counts. The J gene is TRBJ2-1, the V gene TRBV11-3, with D perhaps TRBD1 (5 bases). Germline CDR1 SGHNT, CDR2 YENEEA. V was shortened by 2 bases and J by 0 bases, with 17 bases between the two germline ends. The CDR3 totals 18 residues. The DNA for the CDR3 is TGTGCCAGCAGCTTAAGGGGTCCAATGGAGAGCTCCTACAATGAGCAGTTCTTC. Protein sequence: CASSLRGPMESSYNEQFF. The full variable domain, rest sourced from reference TRBV11-3 and TRBJ2-1, is EAGVVQSPRYKIIEKKQPVAFWCNPISGHNTLYWYLQNLGQGPELLIRYENEEAVDDSQLPKDRFSAERLKGVDSTLKIQPAELGDSAVYLCASSLRGPMESSYNEQFFGPGTRLTVL.

The chain couples TRBV29-1 to TRBJ2-7; TRBD2 matches 15 bases. The CDR3 sequence is 15 residues long. The germline gives CDR1 SQVTM, CDR2 ANQGSEA. With V trimmed by 6 bases and J by 2 bases, 5 bases remained unmatched. As DNA, the CDR3 is TGCAGCGTGACCGGACTAGCGGGAGGGACCTACGAGCAGTACTTC. It specifies CSVTGLAGGTYEQYF.

This clonotype has at least ten counts. The J gene is TRBJ1-2, the V gene TRBV24-1; tentatively, D is TRBD1 (6 bases). Looked up from germline, CDR1 is KGHDR and CDR2 is SFDVKD. The CDR3 totals 16 residues. V lost 4 bases and J 5 bases, leaving 19 bases between the germline ends. CDR3 coding DNA: TGTGCCACCAGTGAACCATCAGGGGACATAAAATATGGCTACACCTTC. It specifies CATSEPSGDIKYGYTF.

This clonotype has at least ten counts. The rearrangement uses TRBV3-1 and TRBJ2-5; 12 bases agree with TRBD2. Germline V lookup: CDR1 LGHDT, CDR2 YNNKEL (reference sequence). The ends lost 1 base at V and 2 bases at J; junction bases unmatched: 2. This CDR3 is 16 amino acids long. CDR3: CASSQGLAGGQETQYF. DNA for the CDR3: TGTGCCAGCAGCCAAGGTCTAGCGGGGGGGCAAGAGACCCAGTACTTC.